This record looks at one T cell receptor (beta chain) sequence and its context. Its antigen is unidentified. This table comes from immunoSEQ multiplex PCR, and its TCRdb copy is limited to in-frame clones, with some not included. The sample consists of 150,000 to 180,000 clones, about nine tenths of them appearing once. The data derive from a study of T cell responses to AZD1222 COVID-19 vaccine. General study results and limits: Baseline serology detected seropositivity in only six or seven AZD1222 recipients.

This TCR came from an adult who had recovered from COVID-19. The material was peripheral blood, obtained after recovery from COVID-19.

CDR3 DNA sequence: TGTGCCAGCAGGCGAGGGGGACAGGACTCCTACGAGCAGTACTTC. Translated, it gives CASRRGGQDSYEQYF. The chain joins TRBV28 to TRBJ2-7, with TRBD1 matching over 8 bases. Trimming at V came to 6 bases and at J to 0 bases, leaving 7 bases not matched to a gene. The CDR3 sequence is 15 residues long. Looked up from germline, CDR1 is MDHEN and CDR2 is SYDVKM. The full variable domain, rest sourced from reference TRBV28 and TRBJ2-7, is DVKVTQSSRYLVKRTGEKVFLECVQDMDHENMFWYRQDPGLGLRLIYFSYDVKMKEKGDIPEGYSVSREKKERFSLILESASTNQTSMYLCASRRGGQDSYEQYFGPGTRLTVT.